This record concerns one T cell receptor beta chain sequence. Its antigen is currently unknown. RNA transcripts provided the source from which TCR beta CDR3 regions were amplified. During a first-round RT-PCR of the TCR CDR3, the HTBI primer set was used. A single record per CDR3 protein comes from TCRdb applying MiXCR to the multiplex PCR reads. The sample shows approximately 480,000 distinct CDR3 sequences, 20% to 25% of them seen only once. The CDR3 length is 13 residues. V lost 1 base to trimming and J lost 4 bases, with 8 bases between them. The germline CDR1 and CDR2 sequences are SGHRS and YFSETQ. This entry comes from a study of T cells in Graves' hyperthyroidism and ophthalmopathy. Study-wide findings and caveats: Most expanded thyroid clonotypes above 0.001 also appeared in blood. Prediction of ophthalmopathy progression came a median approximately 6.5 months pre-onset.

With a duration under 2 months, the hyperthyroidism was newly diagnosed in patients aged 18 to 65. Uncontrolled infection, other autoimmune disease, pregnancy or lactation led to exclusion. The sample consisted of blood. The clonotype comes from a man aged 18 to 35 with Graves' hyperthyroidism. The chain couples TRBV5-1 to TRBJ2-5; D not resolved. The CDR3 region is CASSLKVGETQYF. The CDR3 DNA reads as TGCGCCAGCAGCTTGAAGGTTGGAGAGACCCAGTACTTC. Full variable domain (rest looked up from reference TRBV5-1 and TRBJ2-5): KAGVTQTPRYLIKTRGQQVTLSCSPISGHRSVSWYQQTPGQGLQFLFEYFSETQRNKGNFPGRFSGRQFSNSRSEMNVSTLELGDSALYLCASSLKVGETQYFGPGTRLLVL.